These 27 T cell receptor beta chains were sequenced from one sample in a study of blood T cells in healthy people across ages. For the second PCR, which ran for about 6 to 12 cycles, a sample-barcoded 5' primer and a J-beta primer mix were used. TCRdb fed the 5' RACE reads into MiXCR, producing one record per CDR3 protein. The sample contains about a million distinct CDR3 sequences, 35% to 40% of which appear only once. Sequencing was carried out using blood. All receptors derive from a man aged 18-30 years in good health.

This clonotype was counted a few times. The chain has TRBV10-3 and TRBJ2-2; a possible D gene is TRBD1 (5 bases). Germline CDR1 reads ENHRY; CDR2 reads SYGVKD. This CDR3 is 15 amino acids long. The ends were cut back, 6 bases at V and 2 bases at J, with 13 bases in the middle. The CDR3, as DNA: TGTGCCATCAGCGCCAGGGATTCAAACACCGGGGAGCTGTTTTTT. It translates to CAISARDSNTGELFF.

The chain links TRBV27 to TRBJ1-2; D ambiguous. The CDR3 covers 13 residues. Per germline, CDR1 MNHEY and CDR2 SMNVEV (reference sequence). Trimming took 8 bases from V and 10 from J, leaving 20 bases between them. The CDR3 bases are TGTGCCAGCTGGAACGGGGATGGAGATGACTACACCTTC. This gives the protein CASWNGDGDDYTF.

The chain uses TRBV28 and TRBJ2-5; a possible D gene is TRBD1 (6 bases). The V end was cut by 10 bases, the J end by 4 bases, with 13 bases between. The CDR3 runs to 12 residues. Looked up from germline, CDR1 is MDHEN and CDR2 is SYDVKM. The CDR3 DNA reads as TGTGCCACCAACAGGGATTTAGAGACCCAGTACTTC. Translated: CATNRDLETQYF.

This clonotype was observed a handful of times. This chain connects TRBV20-1 to TRBJ2-5; D gene unclear. V lost 1 base and J lost 4, with 7 bases in between. Per the germline V gene, CDR1 is DFQATT and CDR2 is SNEGSKA (reference sequence). This CDR3 is 12 amino acids long. CDR3 region: CSARVQGETQYF. For the CDR3, the DNA is TGCAGTGCTAGAGTTCAAGGAGAGACCCAGTACTTC.

This clonotype was counted between two and nine times. The V call is TRBV10-3, the J call TRBJ1-5; D is ambiguous. This CDR3 comprises 15 residues. Per germline, CDR1 ENHRY and CDR2 SYGVKD. Between the trimmed V and J ends, which lost 3 bases and 2 bases, there was a span of 11 bases. The CDR3 DNA follows: TGTGCCATCAGTGATCCCCGGGTTGGCAATCAGCCCCAGCATTTT. Translation: CAISDPRVGNQPQHF.

The rearrangement uses TRBV5-1 and TRBJ2-3, with a weak D call TRBD2 (6 bases). V was trimmed by 3 bases and J by 2 bases, leaving 16 bases between them. Germline values: CDR1 SGHRS, CDR2 YFSETQ. This CDR3 is 16 amino acids long. CDR3 in DNA: TGCGCCAGCAGCTCACGGGACTCCTACTTCACAGATACGCAGTATTTT. It is translated as CASSSRDSYFTDTQYF.

This clonotype has only a few counts. The rearrangement uses TRBV2 and TRBJ1-1; 9 bases align to TRBD1. From germline, CDR1 is SNHLY and CDR2 FYNNEI. The CDR3 has 16 amino acids. V dropped 6 bases and J dropped 1; count of bases not matched to a gene: 9. The CDR3 DNA reads as TGTGCCAGCAGAGGGGGACAGGGAATGGGGAACACTGAAGCTTTCTTT. Protein sequence: CASRGGQGMGNTEAFF.

This chain uses TRBV10-3 with TRBJ2-1; no clear D gene. CDR1 and CDR2 from the germline V gene are ENHRY and SYGVKD. Trimming removed 0 bases from V and 4 bases from J, with 13 bases in between. The CDR3 loop spans 16 amino acids. The CDR3 loop is CAISESSVLRYNEQFF. CDR3 DNA: TGTGCCATCAGTGAGTCCTCCGTATTAAGATACAATGAGCAGTTCTTC.

A few counts support this clonotype. The chain has TRBV4-3 and TRBJ1-2; D remains ambiguous. Trimming stripped 0 bases from V and 5 bases from J, with 16 bases between. The CDR3 has 16 amino acids. Looked up from germline, CDR1 is LGHNA and CDR2 is YSLEER. Written as DNA, the CDR3 is TGCGCCAGCAGCCAAGATGGGCCGGGCGCTTTGTATGGCTACACCTTC. Residues: CASSQDGPGALYGYTF.

This clonotype has at least ten counts. The V and J genes are TRBV12-3 or TRBV12-4 and TRBJ2-7; 7 bases map to TRBD2. The CDR3 totals 13 residues. The trim removed 5 bases at V and 4 bases at J, leaving 5 bases unmatched. CDR3 region: CASSRPSGYEQYF. As DNA, the CDR3 is TGTGCCAGCAGTCGACCTAGCGGATACGAGCAGTACTTC.

V gene TRBV20-1 combines with J gene TRBJ2-5, with D possibly matching TRBD1 (6 bases). Deletions cut 1 base from V and 3 bases from J, with 12 bases between. The germline CDR1 and CDR2 sequences are DFQATT and SNEGSKA (reference sequence). The CDR3 is made up of 14 amino acids. The CDR3 here is CSARVTDRKETQYF. The DNA for the CDR3 is TGCAGTGCTAGAGTTACGGACAGAAAAGAGACCCAGTACTTC.

The V gene is TRBV3-1, the J gene TRBJ2-7; weak D call: TRBD1 (6 bases). The V gene's germline CDR1 is LGHDT and CDR2 YNNKEL (reference sequence). The CDR3 spans 14 residues. Trimming took 0 bases from V and 2 from J, leaving 8 bases between them. The CDR3 bases are TGTGCCAGCAGCCAAGATCGGACAGCCTACGAGCAGTACTTC. Protein product: CASSQDRTAYEQYF.

The rearrangement joins TRBV6-1 to TRBJ2-1, with 14 bases fitting TRBD2. The germline V gene has CDR1 MNHNS and CDR2 SASEGT. The V and J ends lost 6 bases and 2 bases, in that order; junction bases with no gene match: 9. This CDR3 has 18 amino acids. The CDR3 DNA sequence: TGTGCCAGCAGCCTGACTAGCGGGGGGGCCTCCCCCTACAATGAGCAGTTCTTC. It codes for CASSLTSGGASPYNEQFF.

The CDR3 loop is CASSFTRDSSYEQYF. CDR3 nucleotides: TGTGCCAGCAGTTTTACCCGGGACAGTTCCTACGAGCAGTACTTC. J is TRBJ2-7 and V is TRBV12-3 or TRBV12-4; TRBD1 aligns across 7 bases. The junction had 6 bases not matched to a gene; V was cut back by 3 bases and J by 1 base. There are 15 residues in the CDR3.

As concerns this clonotype: One end of the junction varies from germline; a read error may be responsible. The chain has TRBV24-1 and TRBJ1-2, with TRBD1 as a possible D gene (5 bases). Germline CDR1 and CDR2: KGHDR and SFDVKD. This CDR3 has 14 residues. The CDR3: CASSERGDQYGYTF. As DNA, the CDR3 is TGTGCCTCCAGTGAAAGAGGGGACCAGTATGGCTACACCTTC.

The V and J genes are TRBV5-1 and TRBJ2-3; perhaps TRBD1 as D (6 bases). CDR1 is SGHRS and CDR2 is YFSETQ in the germline V gene. Trimming pared 1 base from V and 0 bases from J, leaving 15 bases between. This CDR3 comprises 17 residues. The CDR3 nucleotides are TGCGCCAGCAGCTTGCCCCTCAGAGGGGGAAGCACAGATACGCAGTATTTT. Its translation: CASSLPLRGGSTDTQYF.

This chain joins TRBV3-1 and TRBJ1-4; D call uncertain. Trimming left V 11 bases short and J 0 bases short, with 13 bases between. Germline-derived CDR1 and CDR2 are LGHDT and YNNKEL (reference sequence). The CDR3 runs to 14 residues. The CDR3 DNA reads TGTGCCTCCCGGGTGGGGTCAACTAATGAAAAACTGTTTTTT. This codes for CASRVGSTNEKLFF. The full variable domain, rest sourced from reference TRBV3-1 and TRBJ1-4, is DTAVSQTPKYLVTQMGNDKSIKCEQNLGHDTMYWYKQDSKKFLKIMFSYNNKELIINETVPNRFSPKSPDKAHLNLHINSLELGDSAVYFCASRVGSTNEKLFFGSGTQLSVL.

On this clonotype itself: One base away lies a much larger clone, so this may be a sequencing read error. The V and J genes are TRBV4-1 and TRBJ2-1; 7 bases fit TRBD1. From germline, CDR1 is MGHRA and CDR2 YSYEKL. The CDR3 covers 16 residues. V trimming: 1 base; J trimming: 13 bases; junction bases outside the gene matches: 16. The CDR3 nucleotides are TGCGCCAGCAGCCAAGGGACAGGTTTACGCCAAGAGACCCAGTTCTTC. Translation gives CASSQGTGLRQETQFF.

V is TRBV4-2 and J is TRBJ1-1; a weak D match, TRBD1 (6 bases). The germline gives CDR1 LGHNA, CDR2 YNFKEQ. V was pared by 3 bases and J by 3 bases, with 14 bases between. The CDR3 totals 15 residues. CDR3 in amino acids: CASSQPTGIYTEAFF. The CDR3 DNA sequence: TGTGCCAGCAGCCAGCCCACAGGGATTTACACTGAAGCTTTCTTT.

Many counts were recorded for this clonotype. The V gene is TRBV12-3 or TRBV12-4, the J gene TRBJ1-2; D is uncertain. The CDR3 has 15 amino acids. V lost 3 bases and J 2 bases, leaving 13 bases between the germline ends. DNA for the CDR3: TGTGCCAGCAGTTTTGCCCTGAACGCGAACTATGGCTACACCTTC. Amino acid sequence: CASSFALNANYGYTF.

This clonotype was seen only a few times. The chain is built from TRBV29-1 and TRBJ1-4; tentative D call: TRBD1 (5 bases). Trimming took 4 bases from V and 8 from J, leaving 11 bases between them. This CDR3 comprises 12 residues. Per the germline V gene, CDR1 is SQVTM and CDR2 is ANQGSEA. CDR3 coding DNA: TGCAGCGTTGCGAGGCCAGGGGAAAAACTGTTTTTT. Translated: CSVARPGEKLFF. The complete variable domain, with remaining parts taken from reference TRBV29-1 and TRBJ1-4, reads SAVISQKPSRDICQRGTSLTIQCQVDSQVTMMFWYRQQPGQSLTLIATANQGSEATYESGFVIDKFPISRPNLTFSTLTVSNMSPEDSSIYLCSVARPGEKLFFGSGTQLSVL.

This clonotype has just one count. Relative to the germline gene, one junction end is altered; a read error may explain this. The rearrangement joins TRBV4-3 to TRBJ2-1, with a weak D call TRBD2 (6 bases). The CDR3 extends over 16 amino acids. The germline V gene has CDR1 LGHNA and CDR2 YSLEER. CDR3 region: CASSQDAEGPYNGQFF. The CDR3 nucleotides are TGCGCCAGCAGCCAAGATGCGGAGGGACCGTACAATGGGCAGTTCTTC.

The chain carries TRBV21-1 and TRBJ2-7; no DNA check was done on the table's D call, TRBD1. TRBV21-1 is noted as a pseudogene. The CDR3 totals 14 residues. This chain's CDR3 is CASSNSTVSYEQYF. In DNA, the CDR3 is TGTGCCAGCAGCAATTCGACAGTGTCCTACGAGCAGTACTTC.

The CDR3 sequence: CAISASGTGLNTEAFF. CDR3 nucleotides: TGTGCCATCAGTGCGTCAGGGACGGGGCTTAACACTGAAGCTTTCTTT. The rearrangement joins TRBV10-3 to TRBJ1-1, with D possibly being TRBD1 (5 bases). The CDR3 has 16 residues. The germline V gene encodes CDR1 ENHRY and CDR2 SYGVKD. Trimming took 4 bases from V and 2 from J, leaving 17 bases between them.

The CDR3 DNA is TGTGCCAGCAGCCAAGTTCTAGCGGGACTCCCTGAAAGCACAGATACGCAGTATTTT. It encodes CASSQVLAGLPESTDTQYF. This chain links TRBV3-1 with TRBJ2-3, with 9 bases aligning to TRBD2. Germline CDR1 is LGHDT and CDR2 is YNNKEL (reference sequence). The CDR3 covers 19 residues. V trimming: 1 base; J trimming: 0 bases; junction bases outside the gene matches: 11.

This clonotype was counted a few times. The V and J genes are TRBV3-1 and TRBJ2-3, with 7 bases fitting TRBD2. Germline values: CDR1 LGHDT, CDR2 YNNKEL (reference sequence). The trim removed 0 bases at V and 2 bases at J, leaving 5 bases unmatched. The CDR3 is made up of 16 amino acids. The CDR3 DNA sequence: TGTGCCAGCAGCCAAGATTGGGGACTATACACAGATACGCAGTATTTT. Translation gives CASSQDWGLYTDTQYF.

The J gene is TRBJ2-5, the V gene TRBV2, with D maybe TRBD2 (6 bases). Trimming left V 6 bases short and J 11 bases short, with 25 bases between. This CDR3 contains 15 residues. Germline CDR1 SNHLY, CDR2 FYNNEI. CDR3: CASRTGTYLLDEQYF. DNA of the CDR3: TGTGCCAGCAGGACCGGGACTTACCTACTCGATGAGCAGTACTTC.